The 25 T cell receptor beta chains below were found in one sample sequenced in a study of T-cell memory formation after mild COVID-19. Each CDR3 protein is one row after TCRdb ran MiXCR on the 5' RACE reads. The data contain over 150,000 distinct CDR3 sequences, 15% to 20% of them singletons. The sample was PBMCs or a T cell subset sorted from them (not recorded which). These receptors all stem from a man aged 18-30 years who had mild COVID-19 (a few samples of this study predate the infection). Cell type and time point are not known.

The genes are TRBV7-2 and TRBJ2-5, with 10 bases identical to TRBD2. Germline trimming cut 3 bases from V and 12 bases from J; bases unmatched to any gene: 7. This CDR3 has 13 residues. The germline gives CDR1 SGHTA, CDR2 FQGNSA. The DNA for the CDR3 is TGTGCCAGCAGCTTCGAGAAGCGGGGGGGCGAGTACTTC. Its protein product is CASSFEKRGGEYF.

V usage is TRBV5-1 and J usage is TRBJ2-7; 10 bases are shared with TRBD1. CDR1 is SGHRS, CDR2 YFSETQ, per germline. V lost 4 bases and J lost 1; bases outside the gene matches: 5. This CDR3 is built from 15 residues. This CDR3 reads CASSPGQGISYEQYF. CDR3 nucleotide sequence: TGCGCCAGCAGCCCGGGACAGGGGATTTCCTACGAGCAGTACTTC. The variable domain in full, with the rest retrieved from reference TRBV5-1 and TRBJ2-7, is KAGVTQTPRYLIKTRGQQVTLSCSPISGHRSVSWYQQTPGQGLQFLFEYFSETQRNKGNFPGRFSGRQFSNSRSEMNVSTLELGDSALYLCASSPGQGISYEQYFGPGTRLTVT.

This clonotype came up a few times. The V and J genes are TRBV9 and TRBJ2-3; 7 nucleotides agree with TRBD2. This CDR3 has 15 residues. Germline CDR1 SGDLS, CDR2 YYNGEE. Germline trimming cut 0 bases from V and 4 bases from J; bases unmatched to any gene: 5. CDR3 region: CASSVVGLAADTQYF. As DNA, the CDR3 is TGTGCCAGCAGCGTAGTAGGGCTAGCGGCAGATACGCAGTATTTT. Full variable domain (remainder filled in from reference TRBV9 and TRBJ2-3): DSGVTQTPKHLITATGQRVTLRCSPRSGDLSVYWYQQSLDQGLQFLIQYYNGEERAKGNILERFSAQQFPDLHSELNLSSLELGDSALYFCASSVVGLAADTQYFGPGTRLTVL.

The gene calls are TRBV20-1 and TRBJ1-2; TRBD1 agrees at 7 bases. The CDR3 runs to 14 residues. J was trimmed by 4 bases and V by 2 bases; bases with no gene match: 7. The germline gives CDR1 DFQATT, CDR2 SNEGSKA (reference sequence). In DNA, the CDR3 is TGCAGTGCTAGACAAACCACAGGGGCCTATGGCTACACCTTC. Encoded protein: CSARQTTGAYGYTF.

The table lists this clonotype with a few counts. The chain combines TRBV7-2 with TRBJ1-6; the match to TRBD1 covers 8 bases. J was trimmed by 7 bases and V by 8 bases; bases with no gene match: 10. The V gene's germline CDR1 is SGHTA and CDR2 FQGNSA. The CDR3 is 15 amino acids. The CDR3 loop reads CASGIQGARNSPLHF. In DNA form, the CDR3 reads TGTGCCAGCGGCATTCAGGGGGCGAGGAATTCACCCCTCCACTTT.

This clonotype was observed a few times. The rearrangement uses TRBV18 and TRBJ1-1; a weak D match, TRBD1 (5 bases). Germline V CDR1 and CDR2: KGHSH, LQKENI. This CDR3 has 13 amino acids. V dropped 2 bases and J dropped 4 bases, with 8 bases sitting between them. CDR3 region: CASSPFRGTEAFF. CDR3 nucleotide sequence: TGTGCCAGCTCACCATTTAGGGGCACTGAAGCTTTCTTT.

The chain combines TRBV18 with TRBJ1-2; TRBD1 aligns across 9 bases. CDR3 length equals 16 residues. Germline CDR1 KGHSH, CDR2 LQKENI. V shed 0 bases and J 3 bases; nucleotides not matched to a gene: 5. This chain's CDR3 is CASSPPDRGSYYGYTF. CDR3 nucleotides: TGTGCCAGCTCACCACCGGACAGGGGATCGTACTATGGCTACACCTTC.

The gene calls are TRBV5-1 and TRBJ2-3; D remains unclear. Trimming removed 0 bases from V and 6 bases from J, with 8 bases in between. Germline CDR1 SGHRS, CDR2 YFSETQ. The CDR3 is 13 residues long. CDR3 protein: CASSLEGIDTQYF. For the CDR3, the DNA is TGCGCCAGCAGCTTGGAAGGGATCGATACGCAGTATTTT.

This clonotype was observed at least ten times. The chain uses TRBV12-3 or TRBV12-4 and TRBJ2-3, with TRBD1 matching 8 bases. V shed 5 bases and J 6 bases; nucleotides not matched to a gene: 7. CDR3 size: 14 residues. The CDR3 spells CASSPQGVSDTQYF. The CDR3 DNA reads as TGTGCCAGCAGTCCACAGGGGGTCTCTGATACGCAGTATTTT.

This clonotype was observed a few times. The chain recombines TRBV6-5 with TRBJ1-4, with D maybe TRBD1 (6 bases). Germline CDR1 MNHEY, CDR2 SVGAGI. The germline V and J ends were trimmed by 6 bases and 4 bases, with 12 bases remaining between them. The CDR3 is made up of 14 amino acids. CDR3 sequence: CASRATGNNEKLFF. For the CDR3, the DNA is TGTGCCAGCAGAGCCACAGGGAATAATGAAAAACTGTTTTTT.

The rearrangement links TRBV7-2 to TRBJ2-1; D uncertain. Trimming left V 0 bases short and J 6 bases short, with 15 bases between. This CDR3 has 16 residues. Per germline, CDR1 SGHTA and CDR2 FQGNSA. The DNA for the CDR3 is TGTGCCAGCAGCTTAGCGGGCCCGATGGGTTTCAATGAGCAGTTCTTC. This codes for CASSLAGPMGFNEQFF.

DNA for the CDR3: TGTGCCAGCAGGTCGACTAGCGGGGGGTACGAGCAGTACTTC. Its translation: CASRSTSGGYEQYF. The chain couples TRBV2 to TRBJ2-7, with TRBD2 identical over 13 bases. This CDR3 has 14 amino acids. V was pared by 6 bases and J by 4 bases, with 3 bases of the junction left unmatched. Germline values: CDR1 SNHLY, CDR2 FYNNEI.

The chain recombines TRBV12-3 or TRBV12-4 with TRBJ1-3; 8 bases agree with TRBD1. Trimming cost V 5 bases and J 5 bases; bases outside gene matches: 2. The CDR3 runs to 13 residues. The CDR3 loop reads CASSRTGRNTIYF. The CDR3 nucleotides are TGTGCCAGCAGTAGGACAGGGCGAAACACCATATATTTT.

This clonotype has ten or more counts. V gene TRBV30 combines with J gene TRBJ2-7; D ambiguous. The CDR3 length is 12 residues. Germline V gene lookup returns CDR1 GTSNPN and CDR2 SVGIG (reference sequence). V dropped 2 bases and J dropped 10 bases, with 15 bases sitting between them. The CDR3 region is CAWSPGFWGQYF. The CDR3 DNA reads TGTGCCTGGAGTCCCGGGTTTTGGGGACAGTACTTC.

This clonotype showed up just a few times. This rearrangement joins TRBV15 to TRBJ2-1; unclear D gene. Germline CDR1 reads LNHNV; CDR2 reads YYDKDF (reference sequence). The CDR3 contains 15 residues. V dropped 0 bases and J dropped 0 bases, with 6 bases sitting between them. Here the CDR3 reads CATSREGGSYNEQFF. In nucleotides, the CDR3 is TGTGCCACCAGCAGAGAGGGCGGCTCCTACAATGAGCAGTTCTTC.

The V and J genes are TRBV3-1 and TRBJ2-1, with D uncertain. The length of the CDR3 is 13 residues. Germline V gene lookup returns CDR1 LGHDT and CDR2 YNNKEL (reference sequence). V was cut by 2 bases and J by 9 bases, with 11 bases left in between. The CDR3 region has the DNA TGTGCCAGCAGCCAATTGGGAACGACTGAGCAGTTCTTC. Its protein product is CASSQLGTTEQFF.

This clonotype was found a few times. The genes are TRBV9 and TRBJ2-5, with 12 bases fitting TRBD2. Unmatched junction bases numbered 8, after V lost 0 bases and J lost 2 bases. This CDR3 has 18 amino acids. Germline V gene lookup returns CDR1 SGDLS and CDR2 YYNGEE. CDR3 sequence reads: CASSVALAGGPEQETQYF. For the CDR3, the DNA is TGTGCCAGCAGCGTAGCTCTAGCGGGGGGGCCGGAGCAAGAGACCCAGTACTTC.

This clonotype was seen more than once but under ten times. V and J are TRBV9 and TRBJ2-5, with TRBD1 matching over 10 bases. Germline CDR1 SGDLS, CDR2 YYNGEE. This CDR3 has 17 amino acids. V was clipped by 2 bases and J by 4 bases; unmatched bases: 11. As DNA, the CDR3 is TGTGCCAGCAGCGTTGGGCCGAGACAGGGGGCTCGAGAGACCCAGTACTTC. It encodes CASSVGPRQGARETQYF. The variable domain in full, completed from reference TRBV9 and TRBJ2-5, reads DSGVTQTPKHLITATGQRVTLRCSPRSGDLSVYWYQQSLDQGLQFLIQYYNGEERAKGNILERFSAQQFPDLHSELNLSSLELGDSALYFCASSVGPRQGARETQYFGPGTRLLVL.

This sequence joins TRBV7-3 and TRBJ1-1; D remains unclear. Germline CDR1 SGHTA, CDR2 FQGTGA. This CDR3 region has 16 residues. The V end lost 2 bases, the J end lost 3 bases, and 16 bases lay between the germline ends. The chain's CDR3 is CASSLEGRNWDTEAFF. As DNA, the CDR3 is TGTGCCAGCAGCTTAGAAGGACGTAACTGGGACACTGAAGCTTTCTTT.

This clonotype was seen more than once but under ten times. V usage is TRBV30 and J usage is TRBJ2-1; 14 positions match TRBD2. Germline CDR1 reads GTSNPN; CDR2 reads SVGIG (reference sequence). CDR3 size: 20 residues. The trim removed 5 bases at V and 0 bases at J, leaving 15 bases unmatched. The CDR3 nucleotides read TGTGCCTGGGATCCAAGTCGGACTAGCGGGGGGAGGAGCTCCTACAATGAGCAGTTCTTC. This translates into CAWDPSRTSGGRSSYNEQFF. Using reference TRBV30 and TRBJ2-1 for the parts outside the CDR3, the full variable domain is SQTIHQWPATLVQPVGSPLSLECTVEGTSNPNLYWYRQAAGRGLQLLFYSVGIGQISSEVPQNLSASRPQDRQFILSSKKLLLSDSGFYLCAWDPSRTSGGRSSYNEQFFGPGTRLTVL.

The chain carries TRBV12-5 and TRBJ2-1; 7 bases align to TRBD1. This CDR3 is built from 13 residues. Germline lookup yields CDR1 LGHNT and CDR2 FRNRAP. With 6 bases clipped from V and 7 bases from J, the junction kept 6 bases outside the gene matches. The CDR3 here is CASGSGGGNEQFF. For the CDR3, the DNA is TGTGCTAGTGGCTCAGGGGGTGGGAATGAGCAGTTCTTC.

The V and J genes are TRBV2 and TRBJ2-6, with D unclear. V shed 6 bases and J shed 3 bases, with 6 bases lying between them. Germline CDR1 SNHLY, CDR2 FYNNEI. The CDR3 spans 13 residues. CDR3 in DNA: TGTGCCAGCAGGAATCTTGGGGCCAACGTCCTGACTTTC. This gives the protein CASRNLGANVLTF. The complete variable domain, with remaining parts taken from reference TRBV2 and TRBJ2-6, reads EPEVTQTPSHQVTQMGQEVILRCVPISNHLYFYWYRQILGQKVEFLVSFYNNEISEKSEIFDDQFSVERPDGSNFTLKIRSTKLEDSAMYFCASRNLGANVLTFGAGSRLTVL.

The CDR3 DNA is TGTGCCAGCAGCTTAGGGACAGAGAGGCGGGAGCAGTACTTC. This gives the protein CASSLGTERREQYF. J is TRBJ2-7 and V is TRBV5-5, with 7 bases fitting TRBD1. From germline, CDR1 is SGHKS and CDR2 YYEKEE (reference sequence). The CDR3 contains 14 residues. V lost 2 bases and J lost 7; bases outside the gene matches: 9.

CDR3 sequence (DNA): TGTGCCAGCAGCCAAGATTCGATCAGGGGGGTTCATGGCTACACCTTC. Amino acids: CASSQDSIRGVHGYTF. The genes are TRBV14 and TRBJ1-2; 7 bases fit TRBD1. Germline loops: CDR1 SGHDN, CDR2 FVKESK. After removal of 0 bases from V and 6 bases from J, the junction contained 10 bases not matched to a gene. The CDR3 has 16 residues.

The rearrangement uses TRBV5-1 and TRBJ1-1; D gene ambiguous. V lost 4 bases, J lost 4 bases, and 11 bases lay in between. From germline, CDR1 is SGHRS and CDR2 YFSETQ. The CDR3 is 13 residues long. The CDR3 spells CASSPDSGTEAFF. CDR3 coding DNA: TGCGCCAGCAGCCCCGACTCTGGCACTGAAGCTTTCTTT.